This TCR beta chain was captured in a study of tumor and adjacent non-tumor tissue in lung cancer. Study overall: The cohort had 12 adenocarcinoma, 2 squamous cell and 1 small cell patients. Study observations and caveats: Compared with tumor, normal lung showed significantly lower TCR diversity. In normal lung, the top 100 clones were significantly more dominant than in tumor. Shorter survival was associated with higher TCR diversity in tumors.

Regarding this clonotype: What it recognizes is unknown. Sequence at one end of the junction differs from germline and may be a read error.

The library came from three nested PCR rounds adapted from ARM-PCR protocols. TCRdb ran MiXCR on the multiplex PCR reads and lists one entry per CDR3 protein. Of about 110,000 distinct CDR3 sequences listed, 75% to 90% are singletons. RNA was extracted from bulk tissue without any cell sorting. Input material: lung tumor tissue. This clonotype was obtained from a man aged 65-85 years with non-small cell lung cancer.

This CDR3 is CTSSLDCQSGELFF. The CDR3 region has the DNA TGTACCAGCAGCCTGGACTGTCAGTCCGGGGAGCTGTTCTTT. The chain couples TRBV11-2 to TRBJ2-2; D possibly corresponds to TRBD2 (5 bases). The germline gives CDR1 SGHAT, CDR2 FQNNGV. The CDR3 has 14 amino acids. Full variable domain (outside the CDR3, taken from reference TRBV11-2 and TRBJ2-2): EAGVAQSPRYKIIEKRQSVAFWCNPISGHATLYWYQQILGQGPKLLIQFQNNGVVDDSQLPKDRFSAERLKGVDSTLKIQPAKLEDSAVYLCTSSLDCQSGELFFGEGSRLTVL.